The 8 T cell receptor beta chains listed next were all sequenced from one sample in a study of T cells in Graves' hyperthyroidism and ophthalmopathy. RNA transcripts yielded amplified TCR beta CDR3 regions. The HTBI primer set was used in a first-round RT-PCR of the TCR CDR3. TCRdb re-derived calls from the multiplex PCR reads in MiXCR, one entry per CDR3 protein. The sample yields approximately 600,000 distinct CDR3 sequences, over 12% seen once. What was sequenced was blood. These receptor sequences come from a woman between 18 and 30 years old with Graves' ophthalmopathy.

This clonotype was counted at least ten times. For the CDR3, the DNA is TGTGCCAGCAGACGAGGGCTTGTGAACACTGAAGCTTTCTTT. This encodes CASRRGLVNTEAFF. This chain uses TRBV6-1 with TRBJ1-1; no clear D gene. CDR3 length: 14 amino acids. Germline loops: CDR1 MNHNS, CDR2 SASEGT. The V and J ends lost 6 bases and 0 bases respectively, with 11 bases between them.

The table lists this clonotype with many counts. V is TRBV20-1 and J is TRBJ2-1; TRBD1 matches at 7 bases. The CDR3 is 16 amino acids. From germline, CDR1 is DFQATT and CDR2 SNEGSKA (reference sequence). Germline trimming cut 0 bases from V and 0 bases from J; bases unmatched to any gene: 5. CDR3 in amino acids: CSAREPRDSSYNEQFF. The DNA of the CDR3 is TGCAGTGCTAGAGAACCTAGGGACAGCTCCTACAATGAGCAGTTCTTC.

The table lists this clonotype with many counts. The gene calls are TRBV20-1 and TRBJ2-7; 14 nucleotides match TRBD2. Germline CDR1 reads DFQATT; CDR2 reads SNEGSKA (reference sequence). The CDR3 is 15 amino acids. V dropped 6 bases and J dropped 5; count of bases not matched to a gene: 9. The CDR3: CSALGGLAGGHEQYF. The CDR3 nucleotides read TGCAGTGCATTGGGCGGACTAGCGGGAGGACACGAGCAGTACTTC.

This clonotype turned up a few times. This chain links TRBV6-5 with TRBJ1-6; D not resolved. This CDR3 is 15 amino acids long. Trimming left V 3 bases short and J 5 bases short, with 11 bases between. Germline-derived CDR1 and CDR2 are MNHEY and SVGAGI. CDR3 sequence reads: CASSYGQLHNSPLHF. CDR3 bases: TGTGCCAGCAGTTATGGTCAGCTTCATAATTCACCCCTCCACTTT.

The V gene is TRBV11-3, the J gene TRBJ2-2; D might be TRBD1 (5 bases). CDR3 length: 15 residues. V lost 4 bases to trimming and J lost 10 bases, with 19 bases between them. Germline loops: CDR1 SGHNT, CDR2 YENEEA. Here the CDR3 DNA reads TGTGCCAGCAGCTCCTCAGGGTCGAGGCCCGAGGAGCTGTTTTTT. It yields the protein CASSSSGSRPEELFF. The variable domain in full, completed from reference TRBV11-3 and TRBJ2-2, reads EAGVVQSPRYKIIEKKQPVAFWCNPISGHNTLYWYLQNLGQGPELLIRYENEEAVDDSQLPKDRFSAERLKGVDSTLKIQPAELGDSAVYLCASSSSGSRPEELFFGEGSRLTVL.

This clonotype has at least ten counts. This chain joins TRBV28 and TRBJ1-2; perhaps TRBD1 as D (6 bases). V was pared by 2 bases and J by 2 bases, with 12 bases between. Looked up from germline, CDR1 is MDHEN and CDR2 is SYDVKM. The CDR3 is 15 amino acids. DNA for the CDR3: TGTGCCAGCAGTTTAACCGGACAGTTAAACTATGGCTACACCTTC. This gives the protein CASSLTGQLNYGYTF.

This clonotype was recorded a few times. J is TRBJ2-1 and V is TRBV19; 7 bases are shared with TRBD2. This CDR3 has 15 residues. The V segment lost 7 bases and the J segment 4 bases; nucleotides outside the gene matches: 10. Germline V gene lookup returns CDR1 LNHDA and CDR2 SQIVND (reference sequence). CDR3 DNA sequence: TGTGCCAGTACCCAAAGGGCGGGAGTGTACAATGAGCAGTTCTTC. Its protein product is CASTQRAGVYNEQFF.

This clonotype was detected many times. The chain combines TRBV12-3 or TRBV12-4 with TRBJ2-3; 8 bases agree with TRBD2. CDR3 length equals 19 residues. Trimming at V came to 3 bases and at J to 0 bases, leaving 14 bases not matched to a gene. The CDR3 is CASSFLYPGLAASTDTQYF. In DNA form, the CDR3 reads TGTGCCAGCAGTTTCCTCTACCCCGGACTAGCAGCTAGCACAGATACGCAGTATTTT.